This T cell receptor beta chain was sequenced for a study of cytomegalovirus exposure and HLA in healthy donors (dated 2017 in TCRdb). Concerning the study at large: According to an earlier analysis of several hundred of the donors, about 179 million T cells yielded 117 million unique TCR beta sequences and 276 Gb of sequence data. Rather than drawing on any new phenotypic data, the later analysis identified candidate immune exposures from TCR beta sequences and the way those sequences occurred across donors. Every repertoire in the discovery cohort had been generated on one and the same sequencing platform. Four or five DR-DQ haplotypes were handled as single units for association and clustering because linkage in the cohort was strong. Donor age, sex, ethnicity and CMV serostatus were compiled alongside the repertoire data. The study combined high-throughput TCR immunosequencing, statistical association of individual TCRs with disease status, and machine learning to predict cytomegalovirus infection status. An earlier analysis of 500 to 750 of the donors applied high-throughput TCR beta sequencing to assess whether each TCR beta V gene segment acted as functional or pseudogenic. A later genetic analysis took genome-wide SNP genotypes for about 65% of the 666 donors and used that subset as a discovery cohort. Among 300 to 450 genotyped donors of the cohort, an average of about 240,000 unique TCR beta nucleotide sequences were sequenced per donor, around 18% of them non-productive. The aim of the study was to test whether cataloging public T cell receptors could identify signatures of past pathogen exposure. HLA typing covered class I and class II loci at four-digit resolution. The genetic ancestry cluster associated with self-reported Caucasian donors included about four fifths of the roughly 380 genotyped donors. The number of typed donors differed by locus: about 620-640 for A, B, C, DRB1 and DQB1; some 500 for DQA1; approximately 600 for DPA1; and around 470 for DPB1. To study patterns of TCR occurrence, a later analysis re-analyzed previously published TCR beta repertoires from several hundred donors and added high-resolution HLA genotyping. An early release covering roughly 640 HLA-typed donors comprised about 320 gigabases of sequencing data and tens of millions of unique TCR sequences. A separate validation cohort of 100 to 150 different subjects was used in addition to the 666-subject first cohort. The T cell repertoires of 666 subjects were profiled by immunosequencing and related to cytomegalovirus serostatus. The full study reports these points: Several of the top co-occurrence clusters appeared to be linked to parvovirus B19, influenza, CMV and Epstein-Barr virus, according to a later analysis. In a later analysis, some 18,000 TCR beta sequences were associated with specific HLA alleles at a false discovery rate of 0.05. A later genetic analysis associated a missense DCLRE1C variant with V-gene and J-gene trimming of TCR beta chains, and an independent cohort replicated the association. HLA typing was unavailable for some donors at each locus, so association tests used only the typed subset. The earlier analysis of 587 of the donors excluded 15 to 20 rarely observed V segments, including chromosome 9 orphons, because counts were too low. Because the 87-base-pair reads could not distinguish some IMGT-functional V segments, including TRBV6-2 and TRBV6-3, those segments were excluded. CMV serostatus was the only immune exposure information available for the cohort. Cytomegalovirus status was reported to be diagnosed by the classifier with high specificity and sensitivity in both the original and validation cohorts. Compared with the approximately 720-donor mean, donors in an Asian-associated ancestry cluster had fewer N-insertions in productive TCRs, according to a later genetic analysis. Across donors, most TCR sequences were observed very rarely, whereas some public TCRs were present in many individuals. Strong co-occurrence of HLA alleles, especially DR and DQ, made assigning TCR associations to individual alleles difficult. In a later analysis, the rate of TCR association differed among HLA loci, with DRB1 alleles having the most associated TCRs and HLA-C alleles having the fewest. An earlier analysis of 587 of the donors showed that most TCR beta V segments appeared in productive rearrangements either about 87% or about 30% of the time, which broadly matched IMGT annotations. A cluster of highly shared sequence variants was judged likely to represent a technical artifact of the sequencing pipeline. Three of the identified cytomegalovirus-associated TCR beta chains were confirmed in vitro to be specific for cytomegalovirus antigens. In the study, roughly 160 TCR beta chains were listed as associated with cytomegalovirus. In a later analysis, HLA-associated TCR beta chains showed more clonal expansion and lower generation probabilities than non-associated chains that were equally common. According to the authors, the approach could potentially be generalized to other disease states and immunological phenotypes. Linkage disequilibrium might explain the correlated functional status among segregating V segments, but an unknown experimental factor could not be excluded. The cohort was sequenced for TCR beta chains only, and without alpha or paired-chain data the features that could be detected were limited. The presence/absence analyses assumed that sequencing depth was roughly uniform across donors, and that assumption may not be true. A further reported finding was that TCR beta sequences accurately predicted the HLA-A and HLA-B alleles for most subjects in the first cohort. In a later analysis, most CMV-associated TCR beta chains were found to appear HLA-restricted, with HLA associations seemingly driven largely by CMV exposure.

CDR1 and CDR2 are drawn from the germline V gene: MNHNS, SASEGT. V loses 1 base of germline sequence and J loses 8 bases, and the interval between the two ends is 12 bases. Including cysteine and phenylalanine, the CDR3 has 13 amino acids. Kept here is only the CDR3 DNA, which spans 39 bases and is read in frame from base 1. Points on this clone: The target of this receptor is not known. No base quality values were provided; no much bigger clone lies one nucleotide off.

The cohort was made up of roughly 670 healthy bone marrow donors. At the time of sampling, every cohort member was nominally healthy, though immune exposures that went unrecorded were likely present. The donor was CMV seropositive and belonged to the group of more than 250 seropositive cohort members. Every donor gave a peripheral blood sample, and the peripheral blood mononuclear cells from that sample were used for TCR beta sequencing. The Qiagen DNeasy Blood Extraction Kit was used to extract genomic DNA from the blood cell samples. The library came from the immunoSEQ multiplex PCR assay. The multiplex PCR relied on a mix of 60 forward primers for TCR Vbeta segments and 13 reverse primers for TCR Jbeta segments. A multiplex PCR assay on genomic DNA amplified the CDR3 region of rearranged TCR beta genes. Amplified TCR beta libraries were sequenced as 87-base-pair reads on the Illumina HiSeq System. For the original study's pipeline: A later analysis counted 75 million to 100 million unique TCR beta chains across the approximately 700 repertoires, and some 12 million of these chains were shared by at least two donors. Raw reads were error-corrected and collapsed into unique sequences by a nearest-neighbor algorithm in which closely related sequences were merged to remove PCR and sequencing errors. CDR3 sequences were aligned to IMGT reference sequences to assign V, D and J gene segments. For a sequence to be retained, a match of at least six nucleotides was required to both a V gene segment and a J gene segment. A rearrangement was called productive if the CDR3 had no stop codons and remained in frame with V and J, and every other rearrangement was called non-productive. Following IMGT convention, CDR3 was defined as the stretch from the second conserved V-encoded cysteine up to the conserved J-encoded phenylalanine. Sequences without an unambiguous match to a single V gene segment were excluded from the earlier analysis of about 630 of the donors. In an earlier analysis of 450 to 700 of the donors, V segments were called functional above 56.7% productive rearrangements and were called segregating when the between-donor standard deviation exceeded 5%. A statistical classification framework was built for diagnosing cytomegalovirus status from the catalog of TCR beta chain sequences. In a later analysis, V and J genes were assigned by comparing TCR nucleotide sequences against IMGT/GENE-DB human TR gene sequences. The TCRdist pipeline was used in a later analysis to assign CDR3 sequences and most-parsimonious VDJ recombination scenarios. In a later analysis, every TCR beta chain was defined by the combination of its CDR3 amino acid sequence and its V-gene family, and reads without a unique V-gene family were dropped. In a later analysis, 550 to 650 highly shared, low-generation-probability nucleotide sequences were removed to address suspected cross-contamination and a sequencing artifact. A later analysis calculated a clonal expansion index for each public chain from normalized within-repertoire ranks of inferred template counts. In a later analysis, generation probabilities were computed with a VDJ recombination model fitted to out-of-frame rearrangements, and the resulting probabilities were checked against IGoR. A later analysis scored TCR-TCR, TCR-HLA and TCR-CMV co-occurrence with hypergeometric tests, applying a repertoire-size bias correction to TCR pairs. A later analysis estimated false discovery rates by permuting HLA or CMV assignments 20 times. A later analysis grouped co-occurring TCRs with DBSCAN, adding TCRdist sequence similarity when clustering within HLA-allele-positive subsets. For co-occurrence clustering, repertoires with fewer than 30,000 or more than 120,000 public chains were excluded, along with a handful of repertoires with anomalous nucleotide sharing. What TCRdb holds here is the immuneACCESS table cut down to in-frame rearrangements. Part of the clones is not present; checked against another copy, under half of the missing clones reflect an unresolved V gene, and the others are unexplained. The D gene and trimming were derived from the DNA, and the V and J assignments and clone size from that table. The sample profile shows about 150,000 clones; 80% of them were found once. The ten largest clones represent around 6% of the sample.

Material for sequencing was PBMCs. The sequence was collected from a woman in her 40s in good health and CMV-seropositive. This receptor chain uses TRBV6-1 and TRBJ2-7, with TRBD1 perhaps the D gene, on 5 matching bases. The CDR3 loop reads CASSEGARVQQYF. The nucleotides are TGTGCCAGCAGTGAAGGCGCCAGGGTACAGCAGTACTTC.